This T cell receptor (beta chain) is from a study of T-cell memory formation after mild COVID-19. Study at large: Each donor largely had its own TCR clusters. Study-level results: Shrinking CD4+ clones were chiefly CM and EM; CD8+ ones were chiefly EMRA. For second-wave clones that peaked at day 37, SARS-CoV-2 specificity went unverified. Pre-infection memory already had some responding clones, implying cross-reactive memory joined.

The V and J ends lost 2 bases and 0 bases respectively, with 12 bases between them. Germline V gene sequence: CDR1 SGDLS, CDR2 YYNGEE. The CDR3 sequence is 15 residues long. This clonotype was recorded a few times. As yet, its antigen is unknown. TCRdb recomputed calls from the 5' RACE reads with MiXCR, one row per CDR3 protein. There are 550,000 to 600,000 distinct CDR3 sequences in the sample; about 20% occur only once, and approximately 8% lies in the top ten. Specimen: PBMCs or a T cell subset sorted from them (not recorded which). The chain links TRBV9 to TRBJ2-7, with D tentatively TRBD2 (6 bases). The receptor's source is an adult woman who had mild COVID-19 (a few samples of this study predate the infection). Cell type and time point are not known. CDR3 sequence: CASSVETRPSYEQYF. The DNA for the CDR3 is TGTGCCAGCAGCGTTGAGACTAGACCCTCCTACGAGCAGTACTTC.